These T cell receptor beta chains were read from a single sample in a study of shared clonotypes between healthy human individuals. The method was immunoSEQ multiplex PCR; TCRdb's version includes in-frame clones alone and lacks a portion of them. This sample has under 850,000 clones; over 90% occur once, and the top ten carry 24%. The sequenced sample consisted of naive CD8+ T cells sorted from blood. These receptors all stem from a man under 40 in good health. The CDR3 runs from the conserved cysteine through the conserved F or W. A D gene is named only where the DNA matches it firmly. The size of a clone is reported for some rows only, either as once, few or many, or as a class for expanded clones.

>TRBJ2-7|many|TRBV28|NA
CASSFQTYEQYF
TGTGCCAGCAGTTTTCAAACCTACGAGCAGTACTTC
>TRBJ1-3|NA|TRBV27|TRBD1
CASSPTGGSGNTIYF
TGTGCCAGCAGTCCCACAGGGGGCTCTGGAAACACCATATATTTT
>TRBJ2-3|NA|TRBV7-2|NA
CASSLSGNVLHTQYF
TGTGCCAGCAGCTTGAGCGGAAATGTACTACATACGCAGTATTTT
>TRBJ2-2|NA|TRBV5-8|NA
CASSLGGDSRNTGELFF
TGTGCCAGCAGCTTGGGGGGGGACAGTCGGAACACCGGGGAGCTGTTTTTT
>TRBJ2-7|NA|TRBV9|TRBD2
CASSPDGLASYEQYF
TGTGCCAGCAGCCCCGACGGACTAGCTTCCTACGAGCAGTACTTC
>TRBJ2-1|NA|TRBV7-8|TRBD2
CASSLGLAGTNEQFF
TGTGCCAGCAGCTTAGGCCTAGCGGGTACCAATGAGCAGTTCTTC
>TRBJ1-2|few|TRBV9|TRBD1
CASSPIQGAGGYTF
TGTGCCAGCAGCCCCATCCAGGGGGCCGGTGGCTACACCTTC
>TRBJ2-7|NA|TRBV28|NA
CASSPLSERIYEQYF
TGTGCCAGCAGTCCCCTAAGTGAACGGATCTACGAGCAGTACTTC
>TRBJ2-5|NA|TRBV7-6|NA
CASSLAGGRRSETQYF
TGTGCCAGCAGCTTAGCGGGGGGGCGCCGATCGGAGACCCAGTACTTC
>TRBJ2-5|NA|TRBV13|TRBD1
CASSSEGQQETQYF
TGTGCCAGCAGCTCAGAGGGACAGCAAGAGACCCAGTACTTC
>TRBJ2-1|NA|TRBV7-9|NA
CASSFPLRDLSYNEQFF
TGTGCCAGCAGCTTCCCTCTCCGGGACCTCTCCTACAATGAGCAGTTCTTC
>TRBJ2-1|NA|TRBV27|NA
CASKRIGGTYNEQFF
TGTGCCAGCAAAAGGATCGGGGGAACTTACAATGAGCAGTTCTTC
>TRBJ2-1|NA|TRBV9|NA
CASSLSYNEQFF
TGTGCCAGCAGCCTCTCATACAATGAGCAGTTCTTC
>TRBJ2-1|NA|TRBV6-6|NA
CASSYSNSEPYNEQFF
TGTGCCAGCAGTTACTCGAATAGCGAACCCTACAATGAGCAGTTCTTC
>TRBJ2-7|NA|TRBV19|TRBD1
CASTVTGATGEQYF
TGTGCCAGTACCGTGACAGGGGCAACGGGCGAGCAGTACTTC
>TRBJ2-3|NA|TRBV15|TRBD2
CATSMGLRLAGNTQYF
TGTGCCACCAGCATGGGGCTTAGACTAGCGGGAAATACGCAGTATTTT
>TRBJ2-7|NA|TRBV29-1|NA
CSVGSFGLEQYF
TGCAGCGTTGGGAGCTTCGGCCTCGAGCAGTACTTC
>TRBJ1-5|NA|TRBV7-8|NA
CASSSEYSTGKPQHF
TGTGCCAGCAGCTCAGAATACTCCACGGGGAAGCCCCAGCATTTT
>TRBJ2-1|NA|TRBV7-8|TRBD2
CASSWNSGSKDEQFF
TGTGCCAGCAGCTGGAATAGCGGGAGCAAGGATGAGCAGTTCTTC
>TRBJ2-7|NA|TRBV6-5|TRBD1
CASSRTTTGTEQYF
TGTGCCAGCAGTCGTACAACGACAGGGACCGAGCAGTACTTC
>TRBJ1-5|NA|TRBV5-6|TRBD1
CASSLTGTAYSNQPQHF
TGTGCCAGCAGCTTAACCGGGACAGCTTATAGCAATCAGCCCCAGCATTTT
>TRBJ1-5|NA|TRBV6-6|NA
CASSYSGSNQPQHF
TGTGCCAGCAGTTACTCGGGGAGCAATCAGCCCCAGCATTTT
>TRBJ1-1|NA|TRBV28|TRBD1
CASSFDRGRGDTEAFF
TGTGCCAGCAGTTTTGACAGGGGGCGGGGAGACACTGAAGCTTTCTTT
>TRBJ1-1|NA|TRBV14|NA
CASSPTNTEAFF
TGTGCCAGCAGCCCCACGAACACTGAAGCTTTCTTT
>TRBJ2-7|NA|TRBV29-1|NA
CSVVIAGPTYEQYF
TGCAGCGTTGTAATTGCAGGTCCAACCTACGAGCAGTACTTC
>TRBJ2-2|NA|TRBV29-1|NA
CSVTGNSVGGELFF
TGCAGCGTTACAGGGAATAGCGTTGGCGGGGAGCTGTTTTTT
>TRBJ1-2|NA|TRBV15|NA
CATSGFPPGYTF
TGTGCCACCAGCGGTTTCCCACCGGGCTACACCTTC
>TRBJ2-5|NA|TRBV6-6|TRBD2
CASLAGATQYF
TGTGCCAGTTTAGCGGGAGCCACCCAGTACTTC
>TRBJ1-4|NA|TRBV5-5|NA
CASSSGGGRGEKLFF
TGTGCCAGCAGCTCAGGCGGGGGCCGAGGCGAAAAACTGTTTTTT
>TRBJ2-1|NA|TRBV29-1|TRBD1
CSVEGRQGSYNEQFF
TGCAGCGTTGAGGGGCGACAGGGATCCTACAATGAGCAGTTCTTC
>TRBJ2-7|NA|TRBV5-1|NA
CASSPGLTYEQYF
TGCGCCAGCAGCCCCGGGTTAACCTACGAGCAGTACTTC
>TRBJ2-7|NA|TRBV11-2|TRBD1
CASSSPGQGNYEQYF
TGTGCCAGCAGCTCCCCGGGACAGGGGAACTACGAGCAGTACTTC
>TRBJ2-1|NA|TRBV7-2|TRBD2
CASRYPGTSGDNEQFF
TGTGCCAGCAGGTACCCCGGGACTAGCGGGGACAATGAGCAGTTCTTC
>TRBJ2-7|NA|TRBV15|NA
CATSDTTSPYEQYF
TGTGCCACCAGCGATACGACTAGTCCCTACGAGCAGTACTTC
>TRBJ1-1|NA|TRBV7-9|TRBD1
CASSPRTGLPEAFF
TGTGCCAGCAGCCCGAGGACAGGGTTGCCTGAAGCTTTCTTT
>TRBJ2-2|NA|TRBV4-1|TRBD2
CASSQGLAGDTGELFF
TGCGCCAGCAGCCAAGGCCTAGCGGGAGACACCGGGGAGCTGTTTTTT
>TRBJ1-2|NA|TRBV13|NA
CASSSRGRGNYGYTF
TGTGCCAGCAGCTCCCGGGGTCGGGGGAACTATGGCTACACCTTC
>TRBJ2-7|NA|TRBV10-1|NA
CASSERGGYEQYF
TGCGCCAGCAGTGAAAGGGGAGGCTACGAGCAGTACTTC
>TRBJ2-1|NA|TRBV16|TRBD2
CASSQEGRVNEQFF
TGTGCCAGCAGCCAAGAAGGGAGGGTCAATGAGCAGTTCTTC
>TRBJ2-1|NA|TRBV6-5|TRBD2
CASRGLAGDYNEQFF
TGTGCCAGCAGGGGACTAGCGGGGGACTACAATGAGCAGTTCTTC
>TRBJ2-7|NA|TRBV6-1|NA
CASMVGPYEQYF
TGTGCCAGCATGGTCGGACCCTACGAGCAGTACTTC
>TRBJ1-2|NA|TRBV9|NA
CASSVGEREGTNYGYTF
TGTGCCAGCAGCGTAGGGGAGCGGGAGGGTACTAACTATGGCTACACCTTC
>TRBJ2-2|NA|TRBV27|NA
CASSSTNPIPGELFF
TGTGCCAGCAGTTCCACCAACCCGATTCCCGGGGAGCTGTTTTTT
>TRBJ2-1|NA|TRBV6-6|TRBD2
CASTQGVAGTYNEQFF
TGTGCCAGCACCCAAGGGGTAGCGGGAACCTACAATGAGCAGTTCTTC
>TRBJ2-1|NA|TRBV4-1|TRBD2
CASSQAGRLAQNNEQFF
TGCGCCAGCAGCCAAGCGGGTCGACTAGCGCAAAACAATGAGCAGTTCTTC
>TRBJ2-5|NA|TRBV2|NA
CASSVSQETQYF
TGTGCCAGCAGTGTGAGCCAAGAGACCCAGTACTTC
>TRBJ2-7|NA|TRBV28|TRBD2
CASSFRGSNYEQYF
TGTGCCAGCAGTTTCCGCGGGAGTAACTACGAGCAGTACTTC
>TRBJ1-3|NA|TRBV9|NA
CASSVGVGYGNTIYF
TGTGCCAGCAGCGTAGGAGTGGGTTATGGAAACACCATATATTTT
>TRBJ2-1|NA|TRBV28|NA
CATGSYNEQFF
TGTGCCACGGGCAGCTACAATGAGCAGTTCTTC
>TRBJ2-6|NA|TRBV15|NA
CATSRDGTGANVLTF
TGTGCCACCAGCAGGGATGGGACTGGGGCCAACGTCCTGACTTTC